This T cell receptor beta chain is drawn from a study of beta chain features in type 1 diabetes. Regarding the study as a whole: Sequencing used cDNA, and cells with high TCR expression could therefore be over-represented. All four CD4+ subsets of Type 1 diabetes patients contained TCRB CDR3s that were moderately but significantly shorter.

Germline V lookup: CDR1 GTSNPN, CDR2 SVGIG (reference sequence). Trimming took off 0 bases at V and 2 bases at J, with 8 bases between the two ends. The CDR3 length is 15 residues. Around 100 mL of blood, on average, came from one heparinised draw per donor. Each of the CD4+ naive, central memory, regulatory and stem cell-like memory populations was sorted via CD45RO/CCR7/CD25/CD127/CD95/CD27. Every bit of the isolated RNA underwent reverse transcription, so sequencing read expressed TCRB transcripts. The method was immunoSEQ multiplex PCR; TCRdb's version includes in-frame clones alone and lacks a portion of them. The repertoire holds hundreds of thousands of clones, with about 32% as singletons. This clone has more than one count but fewer than ten. Its antigen is undetermined.

The receptor was derived from a man aged 18-30 years in good health. Sequences were obtained from naive CD4+ T cells from blood. The V gene is TRBV30, the J gene TRBJ2-6; D is ambiguous. CDR3 in DNA: TGTGCCTGGAGTGTACCGGTGACTGGGGCCAACGTCCTGACTTTC. Amino acids: CAWSVPVTGANVLTF.